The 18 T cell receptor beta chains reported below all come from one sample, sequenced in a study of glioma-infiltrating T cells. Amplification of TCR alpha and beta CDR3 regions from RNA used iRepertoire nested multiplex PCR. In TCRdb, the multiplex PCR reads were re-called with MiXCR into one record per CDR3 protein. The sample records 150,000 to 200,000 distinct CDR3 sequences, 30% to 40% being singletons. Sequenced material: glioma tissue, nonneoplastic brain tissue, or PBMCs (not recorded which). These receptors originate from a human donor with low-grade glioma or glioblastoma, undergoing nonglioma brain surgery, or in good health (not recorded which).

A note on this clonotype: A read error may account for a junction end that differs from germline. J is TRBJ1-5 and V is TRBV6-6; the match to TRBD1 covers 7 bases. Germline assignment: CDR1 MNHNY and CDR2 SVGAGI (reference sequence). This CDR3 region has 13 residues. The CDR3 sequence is CVSSSTGSQPQHF. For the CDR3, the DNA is TGTGTCAGCAGTTCGACAGGGAGTCAGCCTCAGCATTTT.

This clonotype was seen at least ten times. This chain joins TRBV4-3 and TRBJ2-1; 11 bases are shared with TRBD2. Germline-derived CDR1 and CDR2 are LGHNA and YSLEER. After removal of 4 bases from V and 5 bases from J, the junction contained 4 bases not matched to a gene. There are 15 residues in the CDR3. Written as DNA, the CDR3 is TGCGCCAGCAGCCGGACGGGACTAGCGGACAATGAGCAGTTCTTC. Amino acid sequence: CASSRTGLADNEQFF.

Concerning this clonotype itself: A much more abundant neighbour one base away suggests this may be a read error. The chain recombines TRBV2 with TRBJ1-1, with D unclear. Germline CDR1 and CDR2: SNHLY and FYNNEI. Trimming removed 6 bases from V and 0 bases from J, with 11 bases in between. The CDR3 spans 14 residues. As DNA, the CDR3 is TGTGCCAGCAGACCACGGTGGGTGAACACTGAAGCTTTCTTT. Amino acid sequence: CASRPRWVNTEAFF.

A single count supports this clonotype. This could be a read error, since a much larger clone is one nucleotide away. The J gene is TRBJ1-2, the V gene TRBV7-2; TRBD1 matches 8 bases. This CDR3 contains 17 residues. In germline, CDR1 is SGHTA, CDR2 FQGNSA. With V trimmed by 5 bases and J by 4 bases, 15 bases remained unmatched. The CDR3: CASSPALDRAFSYGYTF. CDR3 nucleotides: TGTGCCAGCAGCCCTGCCCTGGACAGGGCTTTTTCCTATGGCTACACCTTC.

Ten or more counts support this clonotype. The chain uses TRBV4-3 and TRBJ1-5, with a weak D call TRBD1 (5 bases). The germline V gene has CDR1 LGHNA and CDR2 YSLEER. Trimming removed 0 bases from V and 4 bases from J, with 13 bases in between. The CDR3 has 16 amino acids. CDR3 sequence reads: CASSQEIDSPNQPQHF. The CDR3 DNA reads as TGCGCCAGCAGCCAAGAAATCGACAGCCCTAATCAGCCCCAGCATTTT.

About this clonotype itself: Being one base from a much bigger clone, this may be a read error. This CDR3 is CAISTSGSYNEQFF. The CDR3 DNA is TGTGCCATTTCGACTAGCGGGAGCTACAATGAGCAGTTCTTC. J is TRBJ2-1 and V is TRBV7-2; 12 bases line up with TRBD2. Trimming removed 10 bases from V and 3 bases from J; junction bases left unmatched: 4. This CDR3 is 14 amino acids long. The V gene's germline CDR1 is SGHTA and CDR2 FQGNSA.

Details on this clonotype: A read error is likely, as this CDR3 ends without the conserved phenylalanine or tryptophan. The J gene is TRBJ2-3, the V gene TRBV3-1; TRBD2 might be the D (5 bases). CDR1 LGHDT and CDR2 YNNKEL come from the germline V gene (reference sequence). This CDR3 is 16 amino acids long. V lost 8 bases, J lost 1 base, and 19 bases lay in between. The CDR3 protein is CASSTDGVGGTDTQYL. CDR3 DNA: TGTGCCAGCTCAACGGACGGGGTTGGGGGCACAGATACGCAGTATCTT.

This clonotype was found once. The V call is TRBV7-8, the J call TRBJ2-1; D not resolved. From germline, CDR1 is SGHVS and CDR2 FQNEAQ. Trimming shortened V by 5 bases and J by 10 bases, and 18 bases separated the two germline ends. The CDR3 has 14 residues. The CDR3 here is CASSPARYTGEQFF. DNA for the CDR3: TGTGCCAGCAGCCCCGCCCGCTACACCGGGGAGCAGTTCTTC.

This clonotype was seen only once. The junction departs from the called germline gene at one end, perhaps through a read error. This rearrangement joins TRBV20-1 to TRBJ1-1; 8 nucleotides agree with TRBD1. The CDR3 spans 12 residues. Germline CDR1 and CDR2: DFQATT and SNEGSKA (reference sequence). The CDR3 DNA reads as TGCGGCGTGAAAGCAGGGGGCCCTGAAGCTCTCTTT. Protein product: CGVKAGGPEALF.

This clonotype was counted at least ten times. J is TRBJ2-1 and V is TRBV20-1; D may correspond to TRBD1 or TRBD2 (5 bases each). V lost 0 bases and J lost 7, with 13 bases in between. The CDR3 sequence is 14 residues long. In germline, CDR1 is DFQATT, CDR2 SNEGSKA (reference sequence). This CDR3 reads CSARDPWGRNEQFF. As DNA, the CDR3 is TGCAGTGCTAGAGATCCCTGGGGGAGAAATGAGCAGTTCTTC.

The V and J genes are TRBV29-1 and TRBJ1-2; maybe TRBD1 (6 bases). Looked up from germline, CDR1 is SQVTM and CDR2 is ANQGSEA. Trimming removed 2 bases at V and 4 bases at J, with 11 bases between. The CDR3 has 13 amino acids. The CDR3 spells CSVEPQTGYGYTF. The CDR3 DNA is TGCAGCGTTGAACCCCAGACAGGCTATGGCTACACCTTC.

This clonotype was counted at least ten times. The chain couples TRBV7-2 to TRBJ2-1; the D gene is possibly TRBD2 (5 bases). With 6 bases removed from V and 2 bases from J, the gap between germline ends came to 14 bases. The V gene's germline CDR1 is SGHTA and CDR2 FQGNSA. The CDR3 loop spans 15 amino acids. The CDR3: CASRPLAGTYNEQFF. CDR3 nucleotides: TGTGCCAGCAGACCTCTAGCCGGTACCTACAATGAGCAGTTCTTC.

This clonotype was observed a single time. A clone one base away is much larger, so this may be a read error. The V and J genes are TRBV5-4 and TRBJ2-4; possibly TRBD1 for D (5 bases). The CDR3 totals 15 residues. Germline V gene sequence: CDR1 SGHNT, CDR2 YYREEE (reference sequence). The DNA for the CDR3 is TGTGCCAGCGGCTTGGTTGGCGCAGGGCAAGCCATTCAGTACTTC. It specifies CASGLVGAGQAIQYF.

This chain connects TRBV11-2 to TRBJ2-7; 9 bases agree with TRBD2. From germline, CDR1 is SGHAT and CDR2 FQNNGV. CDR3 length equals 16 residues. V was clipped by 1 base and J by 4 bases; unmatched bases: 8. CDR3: CASSLVSAGGLYEQYF. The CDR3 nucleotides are TGTGCCAGCAGCTTAGTTTCGGCGGGAGGGCTATACGAGCAGTACTTC.

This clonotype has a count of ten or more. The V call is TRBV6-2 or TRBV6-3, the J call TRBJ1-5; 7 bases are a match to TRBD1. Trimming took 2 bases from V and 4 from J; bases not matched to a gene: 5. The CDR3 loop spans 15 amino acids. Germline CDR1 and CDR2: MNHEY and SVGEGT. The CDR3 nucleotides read TGTGCCAGCAGTTACGAGCCAGGGGGTAATCAGCCCCAGCATTTT. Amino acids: CASSYEPGGNQPQHF.

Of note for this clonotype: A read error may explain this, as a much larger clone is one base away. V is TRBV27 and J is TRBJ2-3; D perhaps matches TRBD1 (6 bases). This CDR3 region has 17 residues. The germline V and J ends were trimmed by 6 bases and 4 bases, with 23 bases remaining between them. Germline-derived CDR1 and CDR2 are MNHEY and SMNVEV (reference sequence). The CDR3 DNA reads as TGTGCCAGCAGACCGAGAAGGGACACAGGGCCTCCAGATACGCAGTATTTT. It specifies CASRPRRDTGPPDTQYF.

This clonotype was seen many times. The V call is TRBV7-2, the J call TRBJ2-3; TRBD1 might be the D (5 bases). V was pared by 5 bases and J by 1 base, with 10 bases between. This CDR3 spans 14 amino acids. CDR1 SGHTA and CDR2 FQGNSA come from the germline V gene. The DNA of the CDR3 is TGTGCCAGCAGCCTCCAGACAGGCACAGATACGCAGTATTTT. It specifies CASSLQTGTDTQYF.

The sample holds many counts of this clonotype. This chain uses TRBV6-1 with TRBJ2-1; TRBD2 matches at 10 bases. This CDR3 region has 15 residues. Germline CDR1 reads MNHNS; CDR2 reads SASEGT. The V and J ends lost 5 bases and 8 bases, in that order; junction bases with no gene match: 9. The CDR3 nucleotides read TGTGCCAGCAGTAACCGACTAGCGGGTGGGGATGAGCAGTTCTTC. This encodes CASSNRLAGGDEQFF.